This TCR beta chain derives from a study of OX40 agonist ivuxolimab in advanced cancers. Findings of the study overall: Expansion of clones was among the lowest in partial responders at 0.1-3.0 mg/kg.

V was clipped by 1 base and J by 4 bases, with 10 bases between them. Germline values: CDR1 SGHVS, CDR2 FNYEAQ. This CDR3 region has 14 residues. Blood specimens came from baseline, cycle 4 day 1, and cycle 7 day 1. Data came from immunoSEQ multiplex PCR; TCRdb stores just in-frame clones and leaves some out. The table has 60,000 to 65,000 clones, 85% to 95% seen once. About this clone itself: The antigen is undetermined.

The chain joins TRBV7-6 to TRBJ2-5, with a weak D call TRBD2 (6 bases). This sample comprised CD4+ or CD8+ T cells sorted from blood, obtained in a trial of the OX40 agonist ivuxolimab. The sequence derives from an adult with an advanced solid tumor such as melanoma, head and neck, liver or kidney cancer. In DNA form, the CDR3 reads TGTGCCAGCAGCTTAGTGGGGGAGGCAGAGACCCAGTACTTC. Its translation: CASSLVGEAETQYF.